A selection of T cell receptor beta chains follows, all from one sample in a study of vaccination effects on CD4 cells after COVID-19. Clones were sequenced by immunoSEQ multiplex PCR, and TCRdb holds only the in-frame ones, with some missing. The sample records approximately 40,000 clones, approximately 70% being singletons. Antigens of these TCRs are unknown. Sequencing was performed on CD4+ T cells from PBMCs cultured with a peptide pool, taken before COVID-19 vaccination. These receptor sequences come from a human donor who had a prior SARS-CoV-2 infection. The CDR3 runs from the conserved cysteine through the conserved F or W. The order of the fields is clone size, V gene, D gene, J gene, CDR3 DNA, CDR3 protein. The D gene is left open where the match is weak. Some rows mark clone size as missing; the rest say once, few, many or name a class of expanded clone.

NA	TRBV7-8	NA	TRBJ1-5	TGTGCCACAGCAGTAAATAGCAATCAGCCCCAGCATTTT	CATAVNSNQPQHF
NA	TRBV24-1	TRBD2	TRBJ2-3	TGTGCCACCAGTGAGGGTAGCGGGGGGGACACAGATACGCAGTATTTT	CATSEGSGGDTDTQYF
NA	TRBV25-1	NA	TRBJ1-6	TGTGCCAGCAGTAAAACCACGGGGGTAAATTCACCCCTCCACTTT	CASSKTTGVNSPLHF
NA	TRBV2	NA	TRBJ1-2	TGTGCCAGCAGTGAACGGGGCTATGGCTACACCTTC	CASSERGYGYTF
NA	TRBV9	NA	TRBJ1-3	TGTGCCAGCAGCCGGGACGGAGGCTCTGGAAACACCATATATTTT	CASSRDGGSGNTIYF
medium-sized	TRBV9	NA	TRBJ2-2	TGTGCCAGCAGCGTAAGGGACCTGAACACCGGGGAGCTGTTTTTT	CASSVRDLNTGELFF
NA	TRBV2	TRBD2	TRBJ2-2	TGTGCCAGCAGTTGGACTAGCGGGGGGTCCGGGGAGCTGTTTTTT	CASSWTSGGSGELFF
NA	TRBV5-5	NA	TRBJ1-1	TGTGCCAGCAGCTTGGTTTCCGTCTGGGGCACTGAAGCTTTCTTT	CASSLVSVWGTEAFF
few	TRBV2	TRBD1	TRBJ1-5	TGTGCCAGCAGTGGACAGGGGTGGAATCAGCCCCAGCATTTT	CASSGQGWNQPQHF
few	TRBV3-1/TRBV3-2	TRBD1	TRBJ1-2	TGTGCCAGCCAAGACACAGGGGGCCACTATGGCTACACCTTC	CASQDTGGHYGYTF